The 29 T cell receptor beta chains reported below all come from one sample, sequenced in a study of T cell responses to AZD1222 COVID-19 vaccine. TCRdb's table, derived via immunoSEQ multiplex PCR, lists solely in-frame clones and lacks some. The table lists 95,000 to 100,000 clones, more than 75% of them singletons. The source material was peripheral blood, sampled on day 0 of AZD1222 vaccination. The receptors shown here come from an adult in good health.

The V and J genes are TRBV21-1 and TRBJ2-3; whether TRBD1, the table's D call, matches the DNA was not checked. TRBV21-1 has pseudogene status. This CDR3 has 15 residues. The CDR3 is CASSKEDSSTDTQYF. Written as DNA, the CDR3 is TGTGCCAGCAGCAAAGAGGACAGTAGCACAGATACGCAGTATTTT.

This sequence joins TRBV25-1 and TRBJ1-2, with D possibly TRBD1 on 5 matching bases. CDR3 size: 16 residues. Germline CDR1 MGHDK, CDR2 SYGVNS. Trimming shortened V by 6 bases and J by 8 bases, and 25 bases separated the two germline ends. The CDR3 DNA is TGTGCCAGCAGAGGGACGGGGCCTGCAATTTACCTGGGCTACACCTTC. As protein: CASRGTGPAIYLGYTF.

This clone is a singleton in its sample. The genes are TRBV10-2 and TRBJ2-5; D is possibly TRBD1 or TRBD2 (5 bases each). Trimming took off 1 base at V and 1 base at J, with 13 bases between the two ends. Germline V lookup: CDR1 WSHSY, CDR2 SAAADI. The CDR3 sequence is 16 residues long. The CDR3 region has the DNA TGCGCCAGCAGTGAGTGGGGGACCGCCCGCCAAGAGACCCAGTACTTC. It translates to CASSEWGTARQETQYF.

CDR3 sequence reads: CASSSTNRPRGTSYEQYF. The CDR3 DNA sequence: TGTGCCAGCAGCTCAACCAACCGCCCCCGTGGGACCTCCTACGAGCAGTACTTC. The gene calls are TRBV11-2 and TRBJ2-7; D possibly matches TRBD1 or TRBD2 (5 bases each). The length of the CDR3 is 18 residues. The germline CDR1 and CDR2 sequences are SGHAT and FQNNGV. V lost 4 bases, J lost 0 bases, and 22 bases lay in between.

This clone was seen only a few times. V and J are TRBV6-5 and TRBJ2-2; no definite D call. Germline assignment: CDR1 MNHEY and CDR2 SVGAGI. Trimming removed 2 bases from V and 2 bases from J, with 3 bases in between. This CDR3 has 13 residues. CDR3 region: CASSYPNTGELFF. Written as DNA, the CDR3 is TGTGCCAGCAGTTACCCTAACACCGGGGAGCTGTTTTTT.

The genes are TRBV19 and TRBJ1-1, with D uncertain. Trimming took off 9 bases at V and 1 base at J, with 15 bases between the two ends. The CDR3 loop spans 14 amino acids. Germline assignment: CDR1 LNHDA and CDR2 SQIVND (reference sequence). The CDR3 loop is CASTRALGNTEAFF. DNA for the CDR3: TGTGCCAGCACGAGGGCTCTTGGGAACACTGAAGCTTTCTTT.

The chain employs TRBV10-3 and TRBJ2-1; 7 positions match TRBD2. Germline CDR1 is ENHRY and CDR2 is SYGVKD. The CDR3 length is 15 residues. J was trimmed by 5 bases and V by 6 bases; bases with no gene match: 10. Here the CDR3 reads CAISPLAAGHNEQFF. In nucleotides, the CDR3 is TGTGCCATCAGCCCCCTAGCGGCGGGTCACAATGAGCAGTTCTTC.

This chain uses TRBV5-4 with TRBJ2-1; TRBD1 matches 7 bases. Germline V gene data show CDR1 as SGHNT and CDR2 as YYREEE (reference sequence). The V gene end was trimmed by 4 bases and the J gene end by 8 bases; junction bases not matched to a gene: 6. The CDR3 totals 13 residues. The CDR3 sequence is CASSVQGLDEQFF. The CDR3 nucleotides are TGTGCCAGCAGCGTACAGGGGTTGGATGAGCAGTTCTTC. The whole variable domain, filled in from reference TRBV5-4 and TRBJ2-1, reads ETGVTQSPTHLIKTRGQQVTLRCSSQSGHNTVSWYQQALGQGPQFIFQYYREEENGRGNFPPRFSGLQFPNYSSELNVNALELDDSALYLCASSVQGLDEQFFGPGTRLTVL.

For this clone: A much larger clone sits a single nucleotide away, making a read error possible. The V gene is TRBV7-3, the J gene TRBJ2-1; 11 nucleotides line up with TRBD1. The V gene's germline CDR1 is SGHTA and CDR2 FQGTGA. There are 15 residues in the CDR3. V was pared by 5 bases and J by 3 bases, with 3 bases of the junction left unmatched. The CDR3 sequence: CASSPGTGGYNEQFF. The DNA of the CDR3 is TGTGCCAGCAGCCCCGGGACAGGGGGCTACAATGAGCAGTTCTTC.

V usage is TRBV2 and J usage is TRBJ2-4; the D is unclear. With 8 bases removed from V and 0 bases from J, the gap between germline ends came to 8 bases. This CDR3 comprises 13 residues. Germline V gene data show CDR1 as SNHLY and CDR2 as FYNNEI. The CDR3 sequence is CASRKEAKNIQYF. For the CDR3, the DNA is TGTGCCAGCCGCAAGGAAGCCAAAAACATTCAGTACTTC.

The chain uses TRBV2 and TRBJ2-3; D is possibly TRBD1 or TRBD2 (6 bases each). The CDR3 runs 14 residues. Trimming took 3 bases from V and 10 from J, leaving 17 bases between them. Germline CDR1 reads SNHLY; CDR2 reads FYNNEI. CDR3 nucleotide sequence: TGTGCCAGCAGTGAGGCTGGGGGGCTAGAGGCGCAGTATTTT. Translating it yields CASSEAGGLEAQYF.

This chain links TRBV4-1 with TRBJ1-4; D is ambiguous. Per the germline V gene, CDR1 is MGHRA and CDR2 is YSYEKL. The CDR3 totals 14 residues. The V end was cut by 4 bases, the J end by 5 bases, with 11 bases between. The CDR3 here is CASSRGPINEKLFF. The CDR3 DNA reads TGCGCCAGCAGCCGTGGACCGATCAATGAAAAACTGTTTTTT.

The chain carries TRBV29-1 and TRBJ1-4; D unresolved. CDR3 length: 14 residues. Germline loops: CDR1 SQVTM, CDR2 ANQGSEA. Trimming removed 6 bases from V and 0 bases from J, with 11 bases in between. CDR3 nucleotide sequence: TGCAGCGTCGCCCCGGGGTCAACTAATGAAAAACTGTTTTTT. This translates into CSVAPGSTNEKLFF.

Only one count was recorded for this clone. V and J are TRBV6-5 and TRBJ1-2; 7 bases map to TRBD1. CDR1 and CDR2 from the germline V gene are MNHEY and SVGAGI. With 6 bases clipped from V and 2 bases from J, the junction kept 6 bases outside the gene matches. This CDR3 contains 14 residues. Here the CDR3 reads CASSFQGVNYGYTF. The CDR3 DNA sequence: TGTGCCAGCAGCTTTCAGGGGGTGAACTATGGCTACACCTTC.

J is TRBJ1-5 and V is TRBV13; 7 nucleotides match TRBD1. Trimming removed 5 bases from V and 0 bases from J; junction bases left unmatched: 10. This CDR3 contains 17 residues. CDR1 and CDR2 from the germline V gene are PRHDT and FYEKMQ (reference sequence). The CDR3 protein is CASSLDRDRYSNQPQHF. The DNA for the CDR3 is TGTGCCAGCAGCCTTGACAGGGACCGATATAGCAATCAGCCCCAGCATTTT.

This chain uses TRBV27 with TRBJ2-7; 7 bases align to TRBD2. The germline V gene has CDR1 MNHEY and CDR2 SMNVEV (reference sequence). The CDR3 is 14 residues long. V shed 5 bases, J shed 4 bases, and the junction held 8 bases outside the gene matches. CDR3 region: CASSPGGRVYEQYF. The DNA of the CDR3 is TGTGCCAGCAGTCCGGGCGGGAGAGTGTACGAGCAGTACTTC.

The rearrangement uses TRBV3-1 (or the pseudogene TRBV3-2) and TRBJ2-7; 7 bases match TRBD2. This CDR3 is built from 13 residues. From germline, CDR1 is LGHDT and CDR2 YNNKEL (reference sequence). V trimming: 8 bases; J trimming: 3 bases; junction bases outside the gene matches: 7. CDR3: CASGPGLIYEQYF. CDR3 bases: TGTGCCAGCGGACCGGGACTAATCTACGAGCAGTACTTC.

This chain uses TRBV18 with TRBJ1-1, with no clear D. With 5 bases removed from V and 6 bases from J, the gap between germline ends came to 13 bases. Germline loops: CDR1 KGHSH, CDR2 LQKENI. The CDR3 contains 13 residues. The CDR3 protein is CASSWFPLAEAFF. CDR3 bases: TGTGCCAGCTCATGGTTCCCCTTAGCTGAAGCTTTCTTT.

This clone was seen only a few times. The chain recombines TRBV3-1 (or the pseudogene TRBV3-2) with TRBJ2-5, with 8 bases aligning to TRBD1. J gave up 0 bases and V 1 base, and 7 bases lay outside the gene matches. Germline CDR1 LGHDT, CDR2 YNNKEL (reference sequence). CDR3 length equals 17 residues. In nucleotides, the CDR3 is TGTGCCAGCAGCCAAGGATACAGGGGGAGTTACCAAGAGACCCAGTACTTC. Protein sequence: CASSQGYRGSYQETQYF.

The chain employs TRBV7-9 and TRBJ1-1, with D possibly TRBD1 on 5 matching bases. The germline CDR1 and CDR2 sequences are SEHNR and FQNEAQ (reference sequence). Trimming cost V 5 bases and J 4 bases, with 14 bases left between them. This CDR3 region has 14 residues. The CDR3 reads CASSPGRLGTEAFF. The CDR3 DNA reads as TGTGCCAGCAGCCCGGGACGCCTGGGCACTGAAGCTTTCTTT.

V gene TRBV11-3 combines with J gene TRBJ2-1; the D gene is possibly TRBD2 (5 bases). CDR1 and CDR2 from the germline V gene are SGHNT and YENEEA. The CDR3 length is 17 residues. V lost 5 bases to trimming and J lost 0 bases, with 17 bases between them. The CDR3 DNA reads as TGTGCCAGCAGCCATACCCGGGATCTTAGCTCCTACAATGAGCAGTTCTTC. Translated: CASSHTRDLSSYNEQFF.

This clone turned up a few times. V usage is TRBV14 and J usage is TRBJ1-2, with unresolved D. Germline lookup yields CDR1 SGHDN and CDR2 FVKESK. The CDR3 length is 14 residues. V lost 0 bases, J lost 6 bases, and 11 bases lay in between. CDR3 region: CASSQDPPKNGYTF. In DNA, the CDR3 is TGTGCCAGCAGCCAAGACCCACCGAAGAATGGCTACACCTTC. The full variable domain, with the rest looked up from reference TRBV14 and TRBJ1-2, is EAGVTQFPSHSVIEKGQTVTLRCDPISGHDNLYWYRRVMGKEIKFLLHFVKESKQDESGMPNNRFLAERTGGTYSTLKVQPAELEDSGVYFCASSQDPPKNGYTFGSGTRLTVV.

This chain links TRBV7-8 with TRBJ1-4; D uncertain. CDR3 length: 16 residues. Germline-derived CDR1 and CDR2 are SGHVS and FQNEAQ. Trimming shortened V by 2 bases and J by 4 bases, and 14 bases separated the two germline ends. The CDR3 DNA reads as TGTGCCAGCAGCTTAAATCGGGCAGAGATTAATGAAAAACTGTTTTTT. It is translated as CASSLNRAEINEKLFF. Full variable domain (missing parts from reference TRBV7-8 and TRBJ1-4): GAGVSQSPRYKVAKRGQDVALRCDPISGHVSLFWYQQALGQGPEFLTYFQNEAQLDKSGLPSDRFFAERPEGSVSTLKIQRTQQEDSAVYLCASSLNRAEINEKLFFGSGTQLSVL.

This clone has only a few counts. The chain carries TRBV6-5 and TRBJ1-3, with D uncertain. The V end lost 0 bases, the J end lost 1 base, and 7 bases lay between the germline ends. CDR1 is MNHEY and CDR2 is SVGAGI in the germline V gene. CDR3 size: 15 residues. The DNA of the CDR3 is TGTGCCAGCAGTTACTCTGGAATGTCTGGAAACACCATATATTTT. Amino acid sequence: CASSYSGMSGNTIYF.

The chain combines TRBV14 with TRBJ2-1; perhaps TRBD2 as D (6 bases). CDR1 and CDR2 (germline): SGHDN, FVKESK. This CDR3 region has 17 residues. Trimming stripped 4 bases from V and 8 bases from J, with 24 bases between. The CDR3 reads CASSPLLATQIVHEQFF. The CDR3 bases are TGTGCCAGCAGCCCCCTGCTAGCGACCCAGATAGTTCATGAGCAGTTCTTC.

The gene calls are TRBV5-1 and TRBJ1-2; 8 bases agree with TRBD1. CDR3 length equals 14 residues. The germline V gene encodes CDR1 SGHRS and CDR2 YFSETQ. V lost 2 bases and J lost 8; bases outside the gene matches: 8. The CDR3 loop is CASSLGPGGGGYTF. CDR3 coding DNA: TGCGCCAGCAGCTTAGGACCAGGGGGCGGCGGCTACACCTTC.

This chain links TRBV19 with TRBJ2-1, with 9 bases fitting TRBD2. This CDR3 contains 14 residues. Trimming took 6 bases from V and 7 from J; bases not matched to a gene: 7. In germline, CDR1 is LNHDA, CDR2 SQIVND (reference sequence). Here the CDR3 reads CASRSAGGTNEQFF. Written as DNA, the CDR3 is TGTGCCAGTAGGTCAGCGGGAGGAACGAATGAGCAGTTCTTC.

The V and J genes are TRBV9 and TRBJ2-3; D not resolved. Trimming shortened V by 0 bases and J by 4 bases, and 9 bases separated the two germline ends. The CDR3 is made up of 14 amino acids. Germline V gene sequence: CDR1 SGDLS, CDR2 YYNGEE. The CDR3 nucleotides read TGTGCCAGCAGCGTAGAGCCGGGTTCAGATACGCAGTATTTT. It yields the protein CASSVEPGSDTQYF.

The gene calls are TRBV18 and TRBJ2-7, with 10 bases matching TRBD1. CDR3 length: 15 amino acids. CDR1 is KGHSH and CDR2 is LQKENI in the germline V gene. V was pared by 6 bases and J by 2 bases, with 7 bases of the junction left unmatched. CDR3 loop: CASSLGQGRAYEQYF. CDR3 nucleotide sequence: TGTGCCAGCTCGTTGGGACAGGGGAGAGCCTACGAGCAGTACTTC.